This T cell receptor (beta chain) appears in the sequencing data of a study of post-analysis software for immune sequencing data. Study-wide results and caveats: Among a few TRBV segments more frequent in patients than controls were TRBV5-6, TRBV5-1 and TRBV20-1. The normalized Chao1 diversity of multiple sclerosis patients was significantly lower than that of controls.

Germline CDR1 is MGHRA and CDR2 is YSYEKL. V trimming: 1 base; J trimming: 7 bases; junction bases outside the gene matches: 9. The CDR3 is made up of 15 amino acids. Unique molecular identifiers featured in each of the TCR beta cDNA libraries. TCRdb itself ran the PCR reads through MiXCR, one entry per CDR3 protein. The sample records 600,000 to 750,000 distinct CDR3 sequences, approximately 59% being singletons. Turning to this clonotype: Its antigen is still unknown.

V usage is TRBV4-1 and J usage is TRBJ2-7; 8 nucleotides agree with TRBD1. The sequence came from a girl aged 2-10 years with multiple sclerosis. Sequences were obtained from blood. CDR3 nucleotide sequence: TGCGCCAGCAGCCAAGGGGATGCAGGGGGCTGGGAGCAGTACTTC. This gives the protein CASSQGDAGGWEQYF.